The clone carrying this TCR beta chain was observed once. This CDR3 has 16 amino acids. Looked up from germline, CDR1 is KGHDR and CDR2 is SFDVKD. Trimming cost V 3 bases and J 0 bases, with 11 bases left between them. The sample is drawn from a study of CDR3 diversity in severe acne. In TCRdb, the PCR reads were re-called with MiXCR into one record per CDR3 protein. The sample contains around 91,000 distinct CDR3 sequences, approximately 51% of which appear only once. The TCR was taken from a male donor in good health, without acne. The sequencing sample was made of blood. The chain links TRBV24-1 to TRBJ1-5; D might be TRBD1 (6 bases). CDR3 loop: CATSDLTGYSNQPQHF. The CDR3 DNA reads as TGTGCCACCAGTGATCTTACAGGGTATAGCAATCAGCCCCAGCATTTT.